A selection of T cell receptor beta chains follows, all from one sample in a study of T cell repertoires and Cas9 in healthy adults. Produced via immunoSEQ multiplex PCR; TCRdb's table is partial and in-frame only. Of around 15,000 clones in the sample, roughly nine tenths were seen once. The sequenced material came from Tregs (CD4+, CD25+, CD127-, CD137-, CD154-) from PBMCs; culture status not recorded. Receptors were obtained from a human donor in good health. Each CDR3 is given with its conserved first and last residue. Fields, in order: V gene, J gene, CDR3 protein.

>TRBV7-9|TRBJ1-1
CASSMRQNTEAFF
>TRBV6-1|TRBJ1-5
CATSATGRGLFQPQHF
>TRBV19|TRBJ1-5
CASDLGQTSNQPQHF
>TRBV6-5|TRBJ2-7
CASRDSNRGEQYF
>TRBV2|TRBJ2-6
CASSVLTGANVLTF
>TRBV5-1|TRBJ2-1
CASSLTGTAPGNEQFF
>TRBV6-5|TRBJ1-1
CASSYRGAMNTEAFF
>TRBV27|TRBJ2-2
CASSLSPIRPNTGELFF
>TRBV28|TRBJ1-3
CATGQGSFLSGNTIYF
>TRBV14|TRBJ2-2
CASSPDRNTGELFF
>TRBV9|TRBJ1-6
CASSVGASPLHF
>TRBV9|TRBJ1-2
CASSAGQGNYGYTF
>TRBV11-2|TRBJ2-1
CASSGGWGSVYEQFF
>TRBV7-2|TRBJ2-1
CASSLAVRAGEQFF
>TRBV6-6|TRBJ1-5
CASSYGTKNSNQPQHF
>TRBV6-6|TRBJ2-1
CASTGFLARTYNEQFF
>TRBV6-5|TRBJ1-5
CASRGGNQPQHF
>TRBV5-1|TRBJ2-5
CASSLEWGQETQYF
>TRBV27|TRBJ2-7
CASSLCRDREPPRDYEQYF
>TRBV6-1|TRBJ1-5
CASSRSGEVFQPQHF
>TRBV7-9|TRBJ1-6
CASSRNSYNSPLHF
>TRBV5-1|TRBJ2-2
CASSFLGGLATGELFF
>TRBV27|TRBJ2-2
CASSEAAGELFF
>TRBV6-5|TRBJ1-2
CASKSGGRVDGYTF
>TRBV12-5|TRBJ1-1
CASGLVRRRLGDTEAFF
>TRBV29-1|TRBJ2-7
CSVADSGQGYYEQYF
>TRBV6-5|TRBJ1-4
CASRTGGRNEKLFF
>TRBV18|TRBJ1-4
CASSPSSGNEKLFF
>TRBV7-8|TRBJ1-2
CASSFLPGFNYGYTF
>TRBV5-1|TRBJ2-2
CASSLSGQGALIGTGELFF
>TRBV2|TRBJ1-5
CASKGIRAQHF
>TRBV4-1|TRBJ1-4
CASRKTGSKEKLFF
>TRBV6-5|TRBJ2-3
CASSYSWAPSDTQYF
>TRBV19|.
CASSIASRSPYEQYF
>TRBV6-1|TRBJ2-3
CASSDSPWVGTDTQYF
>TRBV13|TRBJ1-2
CASSLLGGVHGYTF
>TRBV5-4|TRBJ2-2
CASRSNVAGELFF
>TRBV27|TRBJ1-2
CASSFTPQTGVVSGYTF
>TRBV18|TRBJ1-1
CASSRTGLLSEAFF
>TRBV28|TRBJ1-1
CASSLWTGGFANTEAFF
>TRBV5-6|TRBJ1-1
CASSFRPGTEAFF
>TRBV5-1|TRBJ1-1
CASSLEGDTAFF
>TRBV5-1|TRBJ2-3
CASSLGSGGSYTQYF
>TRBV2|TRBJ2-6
CASKVRSGANVLTF
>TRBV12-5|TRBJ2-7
CASGFGPGLTAYEQYF
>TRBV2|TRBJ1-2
CASSEAGQGIDGYTF
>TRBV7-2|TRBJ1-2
CASSPQGNYGYTF
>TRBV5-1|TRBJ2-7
CASSLGFSQGSHEQYF
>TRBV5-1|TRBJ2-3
CASSLEGYTDTQYF